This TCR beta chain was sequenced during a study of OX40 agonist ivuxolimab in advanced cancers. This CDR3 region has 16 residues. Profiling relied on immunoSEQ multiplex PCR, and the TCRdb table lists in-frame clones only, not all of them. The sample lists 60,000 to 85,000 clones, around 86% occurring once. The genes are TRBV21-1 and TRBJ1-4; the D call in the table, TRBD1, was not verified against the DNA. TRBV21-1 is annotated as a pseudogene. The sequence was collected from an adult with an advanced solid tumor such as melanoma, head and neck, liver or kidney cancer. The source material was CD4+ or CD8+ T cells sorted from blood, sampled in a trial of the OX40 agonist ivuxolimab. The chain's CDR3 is CASSLPGTDPPEKLFF. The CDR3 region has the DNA TGTGCCAGCAGCCTTCCCGGGACAGATCCACCTGAAAAACTGTTTTTT.